This TCR beta chain appears in the sequencing data of a study of tumor-infiltrating lymphocytes in oesophageal squamous cell carcinoma. This CDR3 is 13 amino acids long. Per the germline V gene, CDR1 is SGHVS and CDR2 is FNYEAQ. TCRdb fed the PCR reads into MiXCR, producing one record per CDR3 protein. This sample has roughly 12,000 distinct CDR3 sequences; roughly 50% occur once, and the top ten carry 40% to 45%. This TCR was recovered from a female donor with esophageal squamous cell carcinoma. Sequencing was done on a sample of esophageal tumor tissue. V and J are TRBV7-6 and TRBJ2-6, with no clear D. Gene TRBJ2-7 matches the end of the DNA better, so the J call may be wrong. CDR3 residues: CASSLSLGNEQYF. In DNA form, the CDR3 reads TGTGCCAGCAGCTTATCTTTGGGGAACGAGCAGTACTTC.